This TCR beta chain emerged from a study of graft-versus-host responses after intestinal transplantation. Germline trimming cut 4 bases from V and 3 bases from J; bases unmatched to any gene: 11. Germline CDR1 SGHRS, CDR2 YFSETQ. The CDR3 extends over 17 amino acids. About this clone itself: Its antigen is as yet unknown.

The repertoire was sequenced with immunoSEQ multiplex PCR; TCRdb's copy has only in-frame clones and lacks some. The sample yields 75,000 to 100,000 clones, roughly 80% seen once. The chain recombines TRBV5-1 with TRBJ2-7; 12 bases match TRBD2. This clonotype originated in a human donor who received an intestinal transplant. The sequenced sample was unstimulated CD8+ T cells sorted from spleen or lymph node cells, obtained before intestinal transplant. CDR3 sequence reads: CASSVTSGRPSFYEQYF. CDR3 coding DNA: TGCGCCAGCAGCGTAACTAGCGGGAGGCCATCCTTCTACGAGCAGTACTTC.